These 20 T cell receptor beta chains originate from one sample sequenced in a study of T cell responses to AZD1222 COVID-19 vaccine. Sequencing was performed with immunoSEQ multiplex PCR; in TCRdb, only in-frame clones are kept and a portion is missing. There are about 160,000 clones in the sample; approximately 90% occur only once, and approximately 3% lies in the top ten. The sample was peripheral blood, taken 28 days after the second AZD1222 dose. These receptors came from an adult who received the AZD1222 COVID-19 vaccine.

The rearrangement uses TRBV29-1 and TRBJ2-5; TRBD2 aligns across 7 bases. This CDR3 has 13 residues. The V and J ends lost 6 bases and 1 base, in that order; junction bases with no gene match: 5. The germline gives CDR1 SQVTM, CDR2 ANQGSEA. CDR3: CSVALAVQETQYF. In nucleotides, the CDR3 is TGCAGCGTAGCCCTAGCGGTCCAAGAGACCCAGTACTTC. Full variable domain (remainder filled in from reference TRBV29-1 and TRBJ2-5): SAVISQKPSRDICQRGTSLTIQCQVDSQVTMMFWYRQQPGQSLTLIATANQGSEATYESGFVIDKFPISRPNLTFSTLTVSNMSPEDSSIYLCSVALAVQETQYFGPGTRLLVL.

The rearrangement joins TRBV6-5 to TRBJ1-5; D possibly corresponds to TRBD1 (5 bases). This CDR3 contains 14 residues. CDR1 MNHEY and CDR2 SVGAGI come from the germline V gene. Between the trimmed V and J ends, which lost 10 bases and 4 bases, there was a span of 17 bases. Written as DNA, the CDR3 is TGTGCCACCGATCCCGGGGGACGGAATCAGCCCCAGCATTTT. It encodes CATDPGGRNQPQHF.

V gene TRBV30 combines with J gene TRBJ2-1, with TRBD2 identical over 8 bases. Germline CDR1 reads GTSNPN; CDR2 reads SVGIG (reference sequence). The CDR3 loop spans 14 amino acids. V was clipped by 5 bases and J by 5 bases; unmatched bases: 8. The CDR3 bases are TGTGCCTGGCTAGCGGGCAAGGGAGACAATGAGCAGTTCTTC. Amino acid sequence: CAWLAGKGDNEQFF.

The chain has TRBV7-2 and TRBJ2-2; no definite D call. The CDR3 contains 15 residues. Germline CDR1 is SGHTA and CDR2 is FQGNSA. The V and J ends lost 2 bases and 6 bases respectively, with 13 bases between them. CDR3 nucleotides: TGTGCCAGCAGCTTATTCACCCGACGGCCCGGGGAGCTGTTTTTT. Encoded protein: CASSLFTRRPGELFF.

CDR3: CASALGQGQPQHF. The CDR3 DNA sequence: TGCGCCAGCGCTTTGGGACAGGGCCAGCCCCAGCATTTT. This chain joins TRBV10-2 and TRBJ1-5; 9 nucleotides line up with TRBD1. J was trimmed by 7 bases and V by 8 bases; bases with no gene match: 6. Germline V lookup: CDR1 WSHSY, CDR2 SAAADI. There are 13 residues in the CDR3.

The chain employs TRBV7-8 and TRBJ2-7, with D tentatively TRBD1 (5 bases). This CDR3 has 14 amino acids. Germline assignment: CDR1 SGHVS and CDR2 FQNEAQ. Trimming shortened V by 5 bases and J by 3 bases, and 14 bases separated the two germline ends. The CDR3: CASSERSGNYEQYF. The CDR3, as DNA: TGTGCCAGCAGCGAAAGGTCAGGGAACTACGAGCAGTACTTC.

This rearrangement joins TRBV6-1 to TRBJ1-5; D is unresolved. CDR1 MNHNS and CDR2 SASEGT come from the germline V gene. Trimming took off 2 bases at V and 2 bases at J, with 4 bases between the two ends. The CDR3 extends over 13 amino acids. CDR3 residues: CASSEQGNQPQHF. In DNA form, the CDR3 reads TGTGCCAGCAGTGAACAGGGCAATCAGCCCCAGCATTTT.

The J gene is TRBJ1-1, the V gene TRBV10-2, with TRBD1 as a possible D gene (5 bases). Germline CDR1 reads WSHSY; CDR2 reads SAAADI. This CDR3 has 14 residues. Trimming stripped 6 bases from V and 5 bases from J, with 16 bases between. The CDR3 here is CASSDRRGYTEAFF. CDR3 in DNA: TGCGCCAGCAGCGACCGCCGGGGGTATACTGAAGCTTTCTTT.

This clone was counted a single time. The chain uses TRBV24-1 and TRBJ2-5; unclear D gene. Germline-derived CDR1 and CDR2 are KGHDR and SFDVKD. This CDR3 comprises 11 residues. Deletions cut 10 bases from V and 4 bases from J, with 9 bases between. This CDR3 is CATKDGETQYF. CDR3 DNA: TGTGCCACTAAGGACGGAGAGACCCAGTACTTC.

J is TRBJ2-1 and V is TRBV24-1; 12 nucleotides line up with TRBD2. Germline V gene data show CDR1 as KGHDR and CDR2 as SFDVKD. The V and J ends lost 3 bases and 1 base, in that order; junction bases with no gene match: 9. This CDR3 has 19 residues. CDR3 loop: CATSDASGRAETSYNEQFF. CDR3 DNA: TGTGCCACCAGTGATGCTAGCGGGAGGGCCGAGACGTCCTACAATGAGCAGTTCTTC.

This clone was counted once. V is TRBV24-1 and J is TRBJ1-2; no firm D call. Deletions cut 2 bases from V and 4 bases from J, with 13 bases between. Germline V gene data show CDR1 as KGHDR and CDR2 as SFDVKD. This CDR3 region has 15 residues. As DNA, the CDR3 is TGTGCCACCAGTGATTGGGCCCGGCACAGCTATGGCTACACCTTC. It yields the protein CATSDWARHSYGYTF.

The V and J genes are TRBV2 and TRBJ2-7, with a tentative D call TRBD1 (5 bases). CDR1 is SNHLY, CDR2 FYNNEI, per germline. V lost 7 bases to trimming and J lost 3 bases, with 7 bases between them. The CDR3 has 11 residues. DNA of the CDR3: TGTGCCAGCAAGGACAACTACGAGCAGTACTTC. It specifies CASKDNYEQYF. Together with reference TRBV2 and TRBJ2-7, the CDR3 gives the full variable domain: EPEVTQTPSHQVTQMGQEVILRCVPISNHLYFYWYRQILGQKVEFLVSFYNNEISEKSEIFDDQFSVERPDGSNFTLKIRSTKLEDSAMYFCASKDNYEQYFGPGTRLTVT.

The V gene is TRBV14, the J gene TRBJ1-1; D is uncertain. Trimming left V 5 bases short and J 1 base short, with 8 bases between. This CDR3 spans 13 amino acids. Germline lookup yields CDR1 SGHDN and CDR2 FVKESK. CDR3 protein: CASSVQPNTEAFF. As DNA, the CDR3 is TGTGCCAGCAGCGTACAGCCGAACACTGAAGCTTTCTTT.

J is TRBJ2-1 and V is TRBV19; 11 bases line up with TRBD2. The CDR3 sequence is 17 residues long. Germline loops: CDR1 LNHDA, CDR2 SQIVND (reference sequence). V shed 5 bases, J shed 0 bases, and the junction held 6 bases outside the gene matches. CDR3 residues: CASSGTSGQSSYNEQFF. CDR3 coding DNA: TGTGCCAGTAGTGGGACTAGCGGACAGAGCTCCTACAATGAGCAGTTCTTC.

V usage is TRBV6-6 and J usage is TRBJ2-2; 10 bases fit TRBD2. CDR1 is MNHNY and CDR2 is SVGAGI in the germline V gene (reference sequence). The CDR3 has 15 amino acids. V was pared by 7 bases and J by 6 bases, with 8 bases of the junction left unmatched. The CDR3 bases are TGTGCCAGCATCCGACCTCTAGCGGGGGCCGGGGAGCTGTTTTTT. It is translated as CASIRPLAGAGELFF.

The genes are TRBV3-1 (or the pseudogene TRBV3-2) and TRBJ2-1, with 11 bases identical to TRBD2. The V gene's germline CDR1 is LGHDT and CDR2 YNNKEL (reference sequence). Unmatched junction bases numbered 6, after V lost 3 bases and J lost 8 bases. The CDR3 has 15 amino acids. The DNA of the CDR3 is TGTGCCAGCAGCCAGTCCCTAGCGGGAGGTTATGAGCAGTTCTTC. Residues: CASSQSLAGGYEQFF.

The V call is TRBV6-5, the J call TRBJ1-1; unclear D gene. Germline-derived CDR1 and CDR2 are MNHEY and SVGAGI. V shed 6 bases and J shed 1 base, with 9 bases lying between them. This CDR3 region has 13 residues. This CDR3 reads CASRKGGNTEAFF. The CDR3 DNA sequence: TGTGCCAGCAGAAAAGGAGGGAACACTGAAGCTTTCTTT.

A word on this clone: Relative to the germline gene, one junction end is altered; a read error may explain this. This chain connects TRBV24-1 to TRBJ2-5; D is unclear. The CDR3 is 11 residues long. Per the germline V gene, CDR1 is KGHDR and CDR2 is SFDVKD. The CDR3 DNA sequence: TGTGCCACCGGTGACGGGGAGACCCAGTACTTC. It codes for CATGDGETQYF.

In its sample, this clone was seen once. This sequence joins TRBV5-1 and TRBJ2-7; D uncertain. CDR1 is SGHRS, CDR2 YFSETQ, per germline. CDR3 length: 16 amino acids. V lost 0 bases and J lost 2, with 15 bases in between. The CDR3 protein is CASSLEWSPTTYEQYF. CDR3 nucleotide sequence: TGCGCCAGCAGCTTGGAATGGTCACCAACCACCTACGAGCAGTACTTC. Full variable domain (missing parts from reference TRBV5-1 and TRBJ2-7): KAGVTQTPRYLIKTRGQQVTLSCSPISGHRSVSWYQQTPGQGLQFLFEYFSETQRNKGNFPGRFSGRQFSNSRSEMNVSTLELGDSALYLCASSLEWSPTTYEQYFGPGTRLTVT.

The chain joins TRBV2 to TRBJ1-5; D remains ambiguous. Trimming shortened V by 3 bases and J by 4 bases, and 4 bases separated the two germline ends. Per the germline V gene, CDR1 is SNHLY and CDR2 is FYNNEI. The CDR3 extends over 12 amino acids. CDR3 protein: CASSEGNQPQHF. The CDR3 DNA is TGTGCCAGCAGTGAGGGGAATCAGCCCCAGCATTTT. Full variable domain (rest looked up from reference TRBV2 and TRBJ1-5): EPEVTQTPSHQVTQMGQEVILRCVPISNHLYFYWYRQILGQKVEFLVSFYNNEISEKSEIFDDQFSVERPDGSNFTLKIRSTKLEDSAMYFCASSEGNQPQHFGDGTRLSIL.